The text below deals with one TCR beta chain. The specificity of this receptor is unknown. Per-nucleotide qualities are absent, and no much larger clonotype sits a single base away. The CDR3, from cysteine to phenylalanine, totals 15 residues. Kept here is only the CDR3 DNA, which spans 45 bases and is read in frame from base 1. V gives up 5 bases and J gives up 5 bases, and the segment between their germline ends measures 15 bases. Looking up the germline V gene yields CDR1 SGHVS and CDR2 FQNEAQ. This specimen's time point label, interpreted: roughly 23 months on ibrutinib. For TCR beta library preparation, roughly 2.2 micrograms of genomic DNA were isolated from cryopreserved PBMCs. Longitudinal blood samples from CLL patients receiving ibrutinib monotherapy were subjected to high-throughput TCR beta sequencing. The patients were enrolled in a single-center, open-label phase 2 trial of ibrutinib monotherapy.

This record comes from a study of cytotoxic CD8 clonotypes in ibrutinib-treated CLL (TCRdb year 2021). At the level of the whole study: The cohort had 11 relapsed/refractory and roughly 15 treatment-naive patients; some 17 were IGHV unmutated. Partial responses were observed in about 24 patients and complete responses in 2; after a median follow-up of about 69 months, remission was maintained in 14 patients and progression was observed in approximately twelve. Samples at response were collected after a median of about twelve months of treatment, with a range of about 6 to 40 months. On average, each sample had approximately 250,000 productive templates and roughly 95,000 productive rearrangements. Of the approximately 94 people in the trial, 26 had longitudinal samples available. Cryopreserved peripheral blood mononuclear cells were collected before treatment, at response, and at either disease progression or sustained remission. Every remission and progressive disease sample was obtained while ibrutinib was still being received by the patients.

On a MiSeq, deep resolution sequencing aimed for a depth between 1 in 1 million and 1 in 200,000 T cells, with each clonotype covered 10x on average. The immunoSEQ hsTCRB Kit was used to generate TCR beta libraries. The paper's data handling went like this. Data were analyzed with ImmunoSEQ Data Assistant and ImmunoSEQ Analyzer, with V, D and J genes assigned per IMGT definitions. Clonality, which ranges from 0 to 1, was calculated by subtracting the normalized Shannon entropy of productive rearrangement frequencies from one. Only overrepresented clonotypes making up at least 0.05% of the repertoire of each patient were included in the public clonotype analysis. Thirteen repertoires from age-matched healthy donors, obtained from immuneACCESS, served as clonality controls. The table was pulled from immuneACCESS by TCRdb, which kept in-frame rearrangements only. Such tables lose some clones; where checked, under half of the loss comes from unresolved V genes, and the rest has no known cause. D and trimming were read from the DNA, whereas the V and J calls and clone size are those reported in that table. Across this sample there are 110,000 to 150,000 clones, with roughly 76% seen only once. Of the sample, approximately 5.1% is held by the ten largest clones.

Study-wide conclusions, independent of this receptor: Public clonotypes were rare and either shrank or stayed stable during treatment, and the rise in clonality at ibrutinib response reflected expansion of private clonotypes. At ibrutinib response clonality went up, during sustained remission it held steady, and at progression it dropped back toward baseline. Sustained-remission and progressing patients did not have matched sampling times, and lymph node repertoires were not examined. At baseline, clonality was higher than in age-matched healthy donors and showed a strong correlation with circulating CD8+ T-cell counts.

The sample here was PBMCs, taken after 24 months of ibrutinib treatment. The rearrangement joined TRBV7-8 to TRBJ1-4; the D gene is perhaps TRBD1, from 6 matching bases. The TCR comes from a human donor with chronic lymphocytic leukemia. CDR3 region: CASSPNRVGNEKLFF. The sequenced DNA: TGTGCCAGCAGCCCCAACAGGGTTGGCAATGAAAAACTGTTTTTT.